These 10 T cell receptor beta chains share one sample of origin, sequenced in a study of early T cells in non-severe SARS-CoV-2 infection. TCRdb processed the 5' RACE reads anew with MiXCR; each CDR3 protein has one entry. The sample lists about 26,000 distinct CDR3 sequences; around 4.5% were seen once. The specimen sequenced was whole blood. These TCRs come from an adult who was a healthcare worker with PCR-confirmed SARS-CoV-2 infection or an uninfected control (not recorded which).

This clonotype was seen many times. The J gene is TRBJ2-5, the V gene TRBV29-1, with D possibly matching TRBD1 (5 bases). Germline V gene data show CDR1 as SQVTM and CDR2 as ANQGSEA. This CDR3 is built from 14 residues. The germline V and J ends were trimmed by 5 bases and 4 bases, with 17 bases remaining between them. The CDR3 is CSVRPPGKVETQYF. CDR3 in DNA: TGCAGCGTTCGCCCCCCAGGGAAGGTAGAGACCCAGTACTTC.

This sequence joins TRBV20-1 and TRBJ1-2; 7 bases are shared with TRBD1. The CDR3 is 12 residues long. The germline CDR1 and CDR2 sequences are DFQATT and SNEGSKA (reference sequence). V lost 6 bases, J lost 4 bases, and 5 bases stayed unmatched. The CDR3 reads CSALGQRYGYTF. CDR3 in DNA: TGCAGTGCACTGGGACAGCGCTATGGCTACACCTTC.

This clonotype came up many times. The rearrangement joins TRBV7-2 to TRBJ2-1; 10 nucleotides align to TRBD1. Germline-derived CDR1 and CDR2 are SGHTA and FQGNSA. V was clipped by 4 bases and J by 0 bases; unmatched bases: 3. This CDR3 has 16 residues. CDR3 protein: CASSSRTGGSYNEQFF. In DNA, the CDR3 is TGTGCCAGCAGCTCTCGGACAGGGGGCTCCTACAATGAGCAGTTCTTC.

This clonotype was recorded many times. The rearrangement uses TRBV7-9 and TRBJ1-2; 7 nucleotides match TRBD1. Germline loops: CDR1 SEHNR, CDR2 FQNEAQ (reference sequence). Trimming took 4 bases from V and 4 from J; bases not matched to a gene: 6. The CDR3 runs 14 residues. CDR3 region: CASSSNRGGYGYTF. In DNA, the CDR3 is TGTGCCAGCAGCTCCAACAGGGGAGGCTATGGCTACACCTTC.

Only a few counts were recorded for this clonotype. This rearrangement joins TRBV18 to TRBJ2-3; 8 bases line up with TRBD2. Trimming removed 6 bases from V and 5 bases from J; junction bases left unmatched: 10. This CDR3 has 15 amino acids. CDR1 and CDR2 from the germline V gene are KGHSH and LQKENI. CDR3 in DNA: TGTGCCAGCTCTACAGCGGGGGCCATCCGAGATACGCAGTATTTT. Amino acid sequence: CASSTAGAIRDTQYF.

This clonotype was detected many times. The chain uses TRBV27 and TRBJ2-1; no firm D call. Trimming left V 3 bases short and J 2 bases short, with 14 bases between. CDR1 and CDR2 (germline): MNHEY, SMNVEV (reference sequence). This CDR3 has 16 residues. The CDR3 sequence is CASSFGRSMAYNEQFF. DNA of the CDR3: TGTGCCAGCAGTTTTGGCAGGTCGATGGCCTACAATGAGCAGTTCTTC.

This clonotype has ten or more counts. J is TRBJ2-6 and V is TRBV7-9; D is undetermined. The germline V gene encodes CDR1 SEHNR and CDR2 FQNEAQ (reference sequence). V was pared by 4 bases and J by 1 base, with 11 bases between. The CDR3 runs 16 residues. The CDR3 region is CASSSSRSSGANVLTF. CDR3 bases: TGTGCCAGCAGCTCTTCCCGGAGTTCTGGGGCCAACGTCCTGACTTTC.

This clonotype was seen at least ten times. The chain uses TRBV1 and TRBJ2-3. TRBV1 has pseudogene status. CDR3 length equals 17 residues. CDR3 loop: CTSSQDLCFFETDTQYF. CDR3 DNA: TGCACCAGCAGCCAAGATCTTTGCTTCTTTGAAACAGATACGCAGTATTTT.

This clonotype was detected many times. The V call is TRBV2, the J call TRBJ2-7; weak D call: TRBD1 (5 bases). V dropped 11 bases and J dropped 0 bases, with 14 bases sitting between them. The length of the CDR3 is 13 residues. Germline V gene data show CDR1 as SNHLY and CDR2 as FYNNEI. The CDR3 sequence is CASSQDHSYEQYF. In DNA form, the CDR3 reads TGTGCCTCTTCACAGGACCACTCCTACGAGCAGTACTTC. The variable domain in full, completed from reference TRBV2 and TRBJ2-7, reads EPEVTQTPSHQVTQMGQEVILRCVPISNHLYFYWYRQILGQKVEFLVSFYNNEISEKSEIFDDQFSVERPDGSNFTLKIRSTKLEDSAMYFCASSQDHSYEQYFGPGTRLTVT.

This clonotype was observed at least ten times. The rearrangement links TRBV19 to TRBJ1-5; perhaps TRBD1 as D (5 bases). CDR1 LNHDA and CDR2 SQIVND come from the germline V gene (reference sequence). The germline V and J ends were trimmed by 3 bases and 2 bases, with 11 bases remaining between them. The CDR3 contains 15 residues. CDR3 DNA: TGTGCCAGTAGTATTGGGGGGTACGGCAATCAGCCCCAGCATTTT. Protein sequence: CASSIGGYGNQPQHF.